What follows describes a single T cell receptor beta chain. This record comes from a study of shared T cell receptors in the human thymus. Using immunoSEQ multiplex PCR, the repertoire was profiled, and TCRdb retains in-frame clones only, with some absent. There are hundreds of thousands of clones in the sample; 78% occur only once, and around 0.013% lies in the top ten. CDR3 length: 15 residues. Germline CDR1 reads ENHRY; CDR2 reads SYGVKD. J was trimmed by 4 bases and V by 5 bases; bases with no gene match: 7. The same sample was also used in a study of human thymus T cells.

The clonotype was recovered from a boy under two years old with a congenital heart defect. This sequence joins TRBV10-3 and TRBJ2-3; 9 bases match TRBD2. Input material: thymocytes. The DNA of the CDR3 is TGTGCCATCAGTCAACTAGCGGGTCCGGCAGATACGCAGTATTTT. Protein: CAISQLAGPADTQYF.